One and the same sample provided the 28 T cell receptor beta chains below, sequenced in a study of identical twins. One entry per CDR3 protein, called by TCRdb with MiXCR from the 5' RACE reads. The repertoire includes fewer than 650,000 distinct CDR3 sequences, just over 7% of them detected once, and about 1.6% sits in the top ten. In addition, the sample was reused for a study of yellow fever vaccine responses in identical twins.

Sample: PBMCs. The origin of the receptors is a woman under 30 in good health.

CDR3 region: CASRYDGTSVSGANVLTF. The CDR3 DNA reads TGTGCCAGCAGATACGACGGGACTAGTGTATCTGGGGCCAACGTCCTGACTTTC. The rearrangement joins TRBV6-5 to TRBJ2-6, with 8 bases lining up with TRBD2. Germline loops: CDR1 MNHEY, CDR2 SVGAGI. The CDR3 has 18 residues. Germline trimming cut 6 bases from V and 1 base from J; bases unmatched to any gene: 11.

The chain employs TRBV6-2 or TRBV6-3 and TRBJ2-5; no clear D gene. CDR1 is MNHEY and CDR2 is SVGEGT in the germline V gene. The CDR3 sequence is 14 residues long. V was clipped by 0 bases and J by 5 bases, with 10 bases between them. CDR3 coding DNA: TGTGCCAGCAGTTACTCAAGGATTTGGGAGACCCAGTACTTC. This sequence encodes CASSYSRIWETQYF.

This clonotype was counted a few times. The V and J genes are TRBV15 and TRBJ2-7, with a weak D call TRBD2 (7 bases). V was cut by 4 bases and J by 5 bases, with 12 bases left in between. The CDR3 runs to 13 residues. CDR1 and CDR2 from the germline V gene are LNHNV and YYDKDF (reference sequence). CDR3 DNA: TGTGCCACCAGCACCCCCGGGGGGCACGAGCAGTACGTC. This sequence encodes CATSTPGGHEQYV.

The table lists this clonotype with many counts. V usage is TRBV28 and J usage is TRBJ1-2; D call uncertain. The CDR3 covers 15 residues. Germline-derived CDR1 and CDR2 are MDHEN and SYDVKM. V dropped 3 bases and J dropped 2 bases, with 13 bases sitting between them. The CDR3 region has the DNA TGTGCCAGCAGTTTCTTAGGTGTGGTAAACTATGGCTACACCTTC. Residues: CASSFLGVVNYGYTF.

Ten or more counts support this clonotype. The chain uses TRBV5-6 and TRBJ2-7; 7 positions agree with TRBD2. CDR1 is SGHDT and CDR2 is YYEEEE in the germline V gene. The CDR3 spans 15 residues. The J segment lost 0 bases and the V segment lost 4 bases, leaving 7 bases of the junction unmatched. The CDR3: CASSKETSPSYEQYF. The CDR3 region has the DNA TGTGCCAGCAGCAAGGAGACTAGCCCCTCCTACGAGCAGTACTTC.

In its sample, this clonotype was seen many times. V and J are TRBV12-3 or TRBV12-4 and TRBJ2-1, with 11 positions matching TRBD2. Unmatched junction bases numbered 6, after V lost 8 bases and J lost 6 bases. The CDR3 runs 14 residues. The CDR3 reads CASDLSGGANEQFF. The CDR3 DNA follows: TGTGCCAGCGACCTTAGCGGGGGGGCCAATGAGCAGTTCTTC.

This clonotype was counted at least ten times. V and J are TRBV12-3 or TRBV12-4 and TRBJ1-5; 7 nucleotides agree with TRBD1. The CDR3 spans 14 residues. The V segment lost 5 bases and the J segment 7 bases; nucleotides outside the gene matches: 8. The CDR3 DNA is TGTGCCAGCAGTCCAACAGGGGCCAGACAGCCCCAGCATTTT. It translates to CASSPTGARQPQHF.

A few counts support this clonotype. The chain employs TRBV5-1 and TRBJ2-5; TRBD1 agrees at 7 bases. V shed 0 bases and J 2 bases; nucleotides not matched to a gene: 10. In germline, CDR1 is SGHRS, CDR2 YFSETQ. The CDR3 totals 17 residues. CDR3 in amino acids: CASSLGSWTGRQETQYF. Here the CDR3 DNA reads TGCGCCAGCAGCTTGGGGAGTTGGACAGGTCGTCAAGAGACCCAGTACTTC.

Only a few counts were recorded for this clonotype. The chain joins TRBV20-1 to TRBJ2-3, with D unclear. Germline V gene data show CDR1 as DFQATT and CDR2 as SNEGSKA (reference sequence). This CDR3 is built from 12 residues. Trimming took off 6 bases at V and 2 bases at J, with 9 bases between the two ends. CDR3 sequence: CSAPPYTDTQYF. CDR3 in DNA: TGCAGTGCCCCGCCGTACACAGATACGCAGTATTTT.

V usage is TRBV7-9 and J usage is TRBJ1-1, with no clear D. Germline-derived CDR1 and CDR2 are SEHNR and FQNEAQ (reference sequence). The V end lost 2 bases, the J end lost 11 bases, and 12 bases lay between the germline ends. The CDR3 is 12 residues long. The CDR3 loop is CASSLPGSSAFF. The CDR3 coding sequence is TGTGCCAGCAGCTTACCCGGTAGCAGCGCTTTCTTT.

The sample holds many counts of this clonotype. The chain combines TRBV20-1 with TRBJ2-1; D perhaps matches TRBD2 (6 bases). The CDR3 totals 15 residues. CDR1 is DFQATT, CDR2 SNEGSKA, per germline (reference sequence). V was trimmed by 1 base and J by 7 bases, leaving 17 bases between them. CDR3 amino acids: CSARGSRDSRNEQFF. CDR3 coding DNA: TGCAGTGCTAGAGGCAGCCGGGACTCAAGGAATGAGCAGTTCTTC.

The chain carries TRBV27 and TRBJ2-2, with 9 nucleotides matching TRBD1. Germline values: CDR1 MNHEY, CDR2 SMNVEV (reference sequence). J was trimmed by 2 bases and V by 1 base; bases with no gene match: 5. This CDR3 comprises 17 residues. The CDR3 spells CASSLWAGQGNTGELFF. The CDR3 DNA reads as TGTGCCAGCAGTTTATGGGCGGGACAGGGTAACACCGGGGAGCTGTTTTTT.

The V gene is TRBV6-1, the J gene TRBJ1-6; TRBD1 agrees at 9 bases. J gave up 6 bases and V 7 bases, and 7 bases lay outside the gene matches. The CDR3 is made up of 15 amino acids. Per germline, CDR1 MNHNS and CDR2 SASEGT. The CDR3 reads CASIQTGGSNSPLHF. For the CDR3, the DNA is TGTGCCAGCATTCAGACAGGGGGAAGTAATTCACCCCTCCACTTT.

This clonotype showed up many times. The chain joins TRBV20-1 to TRBJ1-2; 9 bases are shared with TRBD1. Germline V CDR1 and CDR2: DFQATT, SNEGSKA (reference sequence). CDR3 size: 12 residues. Losses at the gene ends were 6 bases for V and 7 bases for J; bases not matched to a gene: 6. CDR3 protein: CSARTGEGGYTF. CDR3 nucleotides: TGCAGTGCAAGGACAGGGGAAGGTGGCTACACCTTC.

The gene calls are TRBV27 and TRBJ2-7; 8 bases agree with TRBD1. V shed 2 bases, J shed 5 bases, and the junction held 8 bases outside the gene matches. The CDR3 length is 15 residues. Germline V CDR1 and CDR2: MNHEY, SMNVEV (reference sequence). CDR3 coding DNA: TGTGCCAGCAGTTTAGGCCAGGACAGGGCTGACGAGCAGTACTTC. Translated, it gives CASSLGQDRADEQYF.

This sequence joins TRBV28 and TRBJ2-1; 8 nucleotides match TRBD2. The CDR3 extends over 15 amino acids. Trimming cost V 3 bases and J 9 bases; bases outside gene matches: 10. Germline CDR1 MDHEN, CDR2 SYDVKM. CDR3 DNA sequence: TGTGCCAGCAGTTTTTCTAGCGGGCGAAGAGGTGAGCAGTTCTTC. It codes for CASSFSSGRRGEQFF.

In this sample, this clonotype turned up many times. The chain combines TRBV9 with TRBJ2-1; TRBD2 is a possible D gene (5 bases). The CDR3 length is 16 residues. Per the germline V gene, CDR1 is SGDLS and CDR2 is YYNGEE. Trimming took 4 bases from V and 0 from J, leaving 14 bases between them. CDR3 sequence: CASSPSGRSSYNEQFF. In DNA form, the CDR3 reads TGTGCCAGCAGCCCGAGCGGAAGGAGCTCCTACAATGAGCAGTTCTTC. Looking up the rest from reference TRBV9 and TRBJ2-1 gives the full variable domain: DSGVTQTPKHLITATGQRVTLRCSPRSGDLSVYWYQQSLDQGLQFLIQYYNGEERAKGNILERFSAQQFPDLHSELNLSSLELGDSALYFCASSPSGRSSYNEQFFGPGTRLTVL.

This clonotype was counted between two and nine times. J is TRBJ2-3 and V is TRBV4-1, with TRBD1 matching 8 bases. The CDR3 is 18 amino acids. The germline V gene encodes CDR1 MGHRA and CDR2 YSYEKL. J lost 4 bases, V lost 2 bases, and 14 bases had no gene match. Written as DNA, the CDR3 is TGCGCCAGCAGCCAACTATTGTCATTACAGGGGGTTGCAGATACGCAGTATTTT. It is translated as CASSQLLSLQGVADTQYF.

Only a few counts were recorded for this clonotype. V and J are TRBV5-5 and TRBJ2-2; the match to TRBD2 covers 7 bases. This CDR3 is 18 amino acids long. CDR1 and CDR2 (germline): SGHKS, YYEKEE (reference sequence). Trimming at V came to 3 bases and at J to 6 bases, leaving 17 bases not matched to a gene. The CDR3 DNA reads as TGTGCCAGCAGCTCCTGGGAGGGGTTCGGAAACCTAGCCGGGGAGCTGTTTTTT. Encoded protein: CASSSWEGFGNLAGELFF.

This clonotype came up a few times. V usage is TRBV6-1 and J usage is TRBJ2-1, with TRBD1 matching 8 bases. Trimming cost V 6 bases and J 3 bases; bases outside gene matches: 4. The CDR3 runs to 14 residues. The V gene's germline CDR1 is MNHNS and CDR2 SASEGT. Here the CDR3 DNA reads TGTGCCAGCAGGGACAGGGTAAACTACAATGAGCAGTTCTTC. It translates to CASRDRVNYNEQFF.

There are a few counts of this clonotype. The V and J genes are TRBV6-4 and TRBJ2-2, with 10 bases aligning to TRBD2. The length of the CDR3 is 18 residues. Per germline, CDR1 MRHNA and CDR2 SNTAGT. J was trimmed by 3 bases and V by 6 bases; bases with no gene match: 13. The CDR3 protein is CASRAPGLATNDTGELFF. The CDR3 nucleotides are TGTGCCAGCAGGGCACCGGGACTAGCGACCAACGACACCGGGGAGCTGTTTTTT.

This clonotype was recorded many times. Written as DNA, the CDR3 is TGTGCCAGCAGTCCCGAGACAAGAAGCAATCAGCCCCAGCATTTT. It encodes CASSPETRSNQPQHF. The chain uses TRBV27 and TRBJ1-5; the D is unclear. CDR3 length: 15 amino acids. Germline V gene lookup returns CDR1 MNHEY and CDR2 SMNVEV (reference sequence). Deletions cut 5 bases from V and 1 base from J, with 12 bases between.

This clonotype occurred a few times. The rearrangement joins TRBV6-1 to TRBJ2-2; D remains unclear. CDR3 length: 15 amino acids. V was cut by 7 bases and J by 1 base, with 13 bases left in between. Germline V lookup: CDR1 MNHNS, CDR2 SASEGT. The CDR3 region has the DNA TGTGCCAGCACCACACCCGGACGGAACACCGGGGAGCTGTTTTTT. It translates to CASTTPGRNTGELFF.

The chain joins TRBV6-5 to TRBJ2-5, with D perhaps matching TRBD1 (6 bases). CDR3 length: 15 amino acids. The V end was cut by 0 bases, the J end by 4 bases, with 12 bases between. Germline V gives CDR1 MNHEY, CDR2 SVGAGI. CDR3 amino acids: CASSYSPEDRETQYF. The CDR3 bases are TGTGCCAGCAGTTACTCCCCCGAGGACAGAGAGACCCAGTACTTC.

The V and J genes are TRBV12-3 or TRBV12-4 and TRBJ2-2; D unclear. V was clipped by 6 bases and J by 2 bases, with 19 bases between them. This CDR3 has 17 amino acids. The CDR3 sequence: CASSPAWGRRNTGELFF. Here the CDR3 DNA reads TGTGCCAGCAGCCCTGCCTGGGGTAGAAGAAACACCGGGGAGCTGTTTTTT.

This clonotype appeared many times. V usage is TRBV12-3 or TRBV12-4 and J usage is TRBJ2-2; D is undetermined. Trimming took 5 bases from V and 0 from J, leaving 10 bases between them. The CDR3 contains 15 residues. DNA for the CDR3: TGTGCCAGCAGTAGACAACGAACGAACACCGGGGAGCTGTTTTTT. This gives the protein CASSRQRTNTGELFF.

V gene TRBV12-3 or TRBV12-4 combines with J gene TRBJ2-5; D call uncertain. The CDR3 consists of 15 residues. The V and J ends lost 0 bases and 0 bases respectively, with 8 bases between them. CDR3 coding DNA: TGTGCCAGCAGTTTAGCGCTCAAGTACCAAGAGACCCAGTACTTC. As protein: CASSLALKYQETQYF.

This clonotype was seen more than once but under ten times. The rearrangement links TRBV9 to TRBJ2-2, with TRBD2 identical over 15 bases. From germline, CDR1 is SGDLS and CDR2 YYNGEE. The ends lost 3 bases at V and 3 bases at J; junction bases unmatched: 3. The CDR3 consists of 17 residues. The CDR3 DNA is TGTGCCAGCAGCGGAGGACTAGCGGGGGGGCACACCGGGGAGCTGTTTTTT. Its translation: CASSGGLAGGHTGELFF.